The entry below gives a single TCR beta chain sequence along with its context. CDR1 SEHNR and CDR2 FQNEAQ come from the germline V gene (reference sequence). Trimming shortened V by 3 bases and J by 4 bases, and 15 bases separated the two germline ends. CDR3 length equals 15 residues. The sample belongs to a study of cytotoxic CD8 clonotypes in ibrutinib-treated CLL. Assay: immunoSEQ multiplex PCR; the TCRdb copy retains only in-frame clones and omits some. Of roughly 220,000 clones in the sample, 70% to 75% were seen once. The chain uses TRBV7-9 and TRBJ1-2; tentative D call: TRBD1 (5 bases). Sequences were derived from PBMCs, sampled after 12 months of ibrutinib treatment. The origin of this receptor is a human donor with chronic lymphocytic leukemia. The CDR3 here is CASSLGTGGAYGYTF. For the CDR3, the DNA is TGTGCCAGCAGCTTGGGTACGGGGGGTGCCTATGGCTACACCTTC.